The 25 T cell receptor beta chains below all came from one sample that was sequenced in a study of PD-L1 blockade in urothelial cancer (dated by TCRdb to 2016 to 2017). The method was the immunoSEQ multiplex PCR assay. Imported from immuneACCESS, the table was reduced by TCRdb to in-frame sequences with V and J called. These copies leave out some clones; in studies compared against another copy, an unresolved V gene accounts for under half, and the cause of the remainder is not known. The sample table holds 60,000 to 70,000 clones, of which roughly four fifths were seen once. The ten largest make up 1.5% to 2% of the sample. Per the publication, the time point label means: pretreatment peripheral blood. The sequencing here drew on PBMCs, taken around atezolizumab (anti-PD-L1) treatment. The receptors stem from a man between 65 and 79 years old with urothelial cancer.

The genes are TRBV19 and TRBJ1-5; D is unresolved. The CDR3 covers 15 residues. Germline-derived CDR1 and CDR2 are LNHDA and SQIVND (reference sequence). V was pared by 0 bases and J by 3 bases, with 9 bases between. This CDR3 is CASSIEAVINQPQHF. The CDR3 DNA sequence: TGTGCCAGTAGTATAGAGGCGGTGATCAATCAGCCCCAGCATTTT.

V usage is TRBV19 and J usage is TRBJ2-3; 8 nucleotides match TRBD1. The germline CDR1 and CDR2 sequences are LNHDA and SQIVND (reference sequence). CDR3 length: 16 residues. V shed 1 base and J 2 bases; nucleotides not matched to a gene: 5. The CDR3 DNA reads as TGTGCCAGTAGTATAGGGACAGGGCCCTACACAGATACGCAGTATTTT. It yields the protein CASSIGTGPYTDTQYF.

This chain uses TRBV9 with TRBJ2-1; perhaps TRBD2 as D (5 bases). The V gene's germline CDR1 is SGDLS and CDR2 YYNGEE. Deletions cut 0 bases from V and 0 bases from J, with 10 bases between. The CDR3 consists of 16 residues. Here the CDR3 DNA reads TGTGCCAGCAGCGTAGATCGTCGGGGCTCCTACAATGAGCAGTTCTTC. It specifies CASSVDRRGSYNEQFF.

The chain combines TRBV7-2 with TRBJ2-2; 9 nucleotides line up with TRBD1. The CDR3 is 16 amino acids. Per germline, CDR1 SGHTA and CDR2 FQGNSA. V was clipped by 2 bases and J by 6 bases; unmatched bases: 7. The CDR3 spells CASSLTLRQGAGELFF. The CDR3 nucleotides read TGTGCCAGCAGCTTAACCTTGAGACAGGGGGCCGGGGAGCTGTTTTTT.

This sequence joins TRBV18 and TRBJ1-4; the match to TRBD1 covers 9 bases. V dropped 3 bases and J dropped 5; count of bases not matched to a gene: 7. The germline CDR1 and CDR2 sequences are KGHSH and LQKENI. The CDR3 is 16 residues long. The CDR3 sequence: CASSPLTGGANEKLFF. CDR3 nucleotides: TGTGCCAGCTCACCGCTGACAGGGGGTGCAAATGAAAAACTGTTTTTT.

The J gene is TRBJ2-1, the V gene TRBV29-1; 15 bases are shared with TRBD2. Germline CDR1 SQVTM, CDR2 ANQGSEA. The CDR3 is 16 amino acids. Unmatched junction bases numbered 11, after V lost 6 bases and J lost 8 bases. The CDR3 DNA sequence: TGCAGCGTATGGACTAGCGGGAGGGCCGGACGGGATGAGCAGTTCTTC. Translation gives CSVWTSGRAGRDEQFF.

The chain combines TRBV19 with TRBJ2-7; D is perhaps TRBD1 (6 bases). V gave up 4 bases and J gave up 10 bases, with 14 bases separating them. There are 12 residues in the CDR3. The germline gives CDR1 LNHDA, CDR2 SQIVND (reference sequence). The CDR3 protein is CASSSTGTLQYF. CDR3 in DNA: TGTGCCAGTAGTAGTACCGGGACACTCCAGTACTTC.

This chain joins TRBV28 and TRBJ2-7, with TRBD2 matching 7 bases. Per the germline V gene, CDR1 is MDHEN and CDR2 is SYDVKM. V lost 7 bases, J lost 1 base, and 7 bases stayed unmatched. The CDR3 has 14 amino acids. Here the CDR3 DNA reads TGTGCCAGCACCCAACCGGGACTATCCTACGAGCAGTACTTC. This encodes CASTQPGLSYEQYF.

V usage is TRBV4-1 and J usage is TRBJ2-1; D unresolved. The V end was cut by 0 bases, the J end by 7 bases, with 16 bases between. The germline V gene has CDR1 MGHRA and CDR2 YSYEKL. The CDR3 runs to 16 residues. The CDR3 region is CASSQEDFGGRNEQFF. The DNA for the CDR3 is TGCGCCAGCAGCCAAGAGGATTTCGGCGGAAGGAATGAGCAGTTCTTC.

The CDR3 loop reads CASKFSRDAGGRETQYF. CDR3 DNA: TGTGCCAGCAAATTTTCCCGTGACGCGGGAGGAAGAGAGACCCAGTACTTC. This chain connects TRBV7-9 to TRBJ2-5; TRBD2 matches at 8 bases. The germline CDR1 and CDR2 sequences are SEHNR and FQNEAQ (reference sequence). The CDR3 has 17 residues. After removal of 7 bases from V and 4 bases from J, the junction contained 17 bases not matched to a gene.

This clone appeared a few times. This CDR3 reads CASSEPSRGSDYGYTF. CDR3 DNA: TGTGCCAGCAGTGAACCCTCTAGGGGATCTGACTATGGCTACACCTTC. This rearrangement joins TRBV2 to TRBJ1-2; weak D call: TRBD1 (5 bases). Germline values: CDR1 SNHLY, CDR2 FYNNEI. The germline V and J ends were trimmed by 2 bases and 3 bases, with 16 bases remaining between them. CDR3 length: 16 amino acids.

This chain links TRBV6-6 with TRBJ2-1; 10 bases fit TRBD2. V lost 6 bases and J lost 6; bases outside the gene matches: 2. CDR1 is MNHNY and CDR2 is SVGAGI in the germline V gene (reference sequence). The CDR3 is 13 residues long. For the CDR3, the DNA is TGTGCCAGCAGCCTAGCGGGAGTCAATGAGCAGTTCTTC. Translated, it gives CASSLAGVNEQFF.

This chain uses TRBV4-2 with TRBJ2-1, with a weak D call TRBD2 (6 bases). Germline CDR1 and CDR2: LGHNA and YNFKEQ. The CDR3 extends over 16 amino acids. The V and J ends lost 1 base and 7 bases respectively, with 17 bases between them. CDR3 protein: CASSQVGRELWNEQFF. CDR3 nucleotides: TGTGCCAGCAGCCAAGTCGGACGGGAGCTTTGGAATGAGCAGTTCTTC.

V usage is TRBV20-1 and J usage is TRBJ2-7; no firm D call. The CDR3 extends over 10 amino acids. The V and J ends lost 1 base and 4 bases respectively, with 2 bases between them. The germline CDR1 and CDR2 sequences are DFQATT and SNEGSKA (reference sequence). Here the CDR3 reads CSARVYEQYF. CDR3 bases: TGCAGTGCTAGAGTATACGAGCAGTACTTC.

The J gene is TRBJ2-1, the V gene TRBV2, with 8 bases fitting TRBD2. The CDR3 has 16 residues. Germline loops: CDR1 SNHLY, CDR2 FYNNEI. V was clipped by 5 bases and J by 7 bases; unmatched bases: 13. The CDR3 is CASSPPGREGPNEQFF. Here the CDR3 DNA reads TGTGCCAGCAGTCCCCCAGGACGGGAGGGCCCGAATGAGCAGTTCTTC.

V usage is TRBV11-2 and J usage is TRBJ2-5; 8 nucleotides agree with TRBD2. CDR1 is SGHAT, CDR2 FQNNGV, per germline. V lost 5 bases to trimming and J lost 3 bases; unmatched junction nucleotides: 14. The CDR3 sequence is 17 residues long. CDR3 sequence reads: CASSLPGAGAWEETQYF. CDR3 sequence (DNA): TGTGCCAGCAGCCTACCGGGAGCGGGAGCTTGGGAAGAGACCCAGTACTTC.

The rearrangement joins TRBV27 to TRBJ2-7; D is unclear. Per germline, CDR1 MNHEY and CDR2 SMNVEV (reference sequence). Trimming shortened V by 3 bases and J by 5 bases, and 5 bases separated the two germline ends. This CDR3 is 11 amino acids long. The DNA for the CDR3 is TGTGCCAGCAGTTTTTTCGACGAGCAGTACTTC. As protein: CASSFFDEQYF.

In DNA form, the CDR3 reads TGTGCCACCAGCAGAGAAGGACTAGCGGGAGGGGATTACAATGAGCAGTTCTTC. Translation: CATSREGLAGGDYNEQFF. V usage is TRBV15 and J usage is TRBJ2-1; 15 bases map to TRBD2. V lost 0 bases, J lost 4 bases, and 4 bases stayed unmatched. The CDR3 has 18 residues. Germline CDR1 reads LNHNV; CDR2 reads YYDKDF (reference sequence). Filled out from reference TRBV15 and TRBJ2-1, the complete variable domain reads DAMVIQNPRYQVTQFGKPVTLSCSQTLNHNVMYWYQQKSSQAPKLLFHYYDKDFNNEADTPDNFQSRRPNTSFCFLDIRSPGLGDTAMYLCATSREGLAGGDYNEQFFGPGTRLTVL.

The sample holds one count of this clone. The rearrangement links TRBV18 to TRBJ1-2; no clear D. Trimming pared 2 bases from V and 7 bases from J, leaving 11 bases between. Germline CDR1 reads KGHSH; CDR2 reads LQKENI. The CDR3 loop spans 13 amino acids. CDR3 DNA: TGTGCCAGCTCACCATACGGGGAGGGTGGCTACACCTTC. Encoded protein: CASSPYGEGGYTF.

The chain has TRBV9 and TRBJ1-1; TRBD1 is a possible D gene (5 bases). Between the trimmed V and J ends, which lost 6 bases and 0 bases, there was a span of 9 bases. Germline CDR1 and CDR2: SGDLS and YYNGEE. This CDR3 comprises 13 residues. The CDR3 bases are TGTGCCAGCACCCCAGGGTTGAACACTGAAGCTTTCTTT. Translated: CASTPGLNTEAFF.

This clone came up a few times. J is TRBJ2-7 and V is TRBV4-1; 7 bases line up with TRBD2. This CDR3 has 15 amino acids. J was trimmed by 2 bases and V by 1 base; bases with no gene match: 5. Germline values: CDR1 MGHRA, CDR2 YSYEKL. The CDR3 DNA reads as TGCGCCAGCAGCCAAGGGGCGGGGGTCCCCTACGAGCAGTACTTC. This gives the protein CASSQGAGVPYEQYF.

The chain links TRBV9 to TRBJ2-1, with 9 bases that match TRBD1. The V segment lost 0 bases and the J segment 2 bases; nucleotides outside the gene matches: 3. Per the germline V gene, CDR1 is SGDLS and CDR2 is YYNGEE. There are 16 residues in the CDR3. CDR3 residues: CASSVDGTGPYNEQFF. CDR3 in DNA: TGTGCCAGCAGCGTAGATGGGACAGGGCCCTACAATGAGCAGTTCTTC.

This clone turned up a few times. The chain carries TRBV13 and TRBJ2-7, with D unresolved. The CDR3 totals 13 residues. In germline, CDR1 is PRHDT, CDR2 FYEKMQ (reference sequence). The V gene lost 2 bases and the J gene lost 2 bases, with 7 bases spanning the gap. CDR3 sequence (DNA): TGTGCCAGCAGCTTAAGCCCGACCTACGAGCAGTACTTC. Translation: CASSLSPTYEQYF.

This chain connects TRBV30 to TRBJ1-2; D is ambiguous. V gave up 6 bases and J gave up 3 bases, with 14 bases separating them. Germline CDR1 and CDR2: GTSNPN and SVGIG (reference sequence). CDR3 length: 13 residues. The CDR3 loop is CACRHGGYYGYTF. For the CDR3, the DNA is TGTGCCTGCCGCCATGGAGGTTACTATGGCTACACCTTC.

The J gene is TRBJ2-3, the V gene TRBV4-3; 10 nucleotides match TRBD2. The germline CDR1 and CDR2 sequences are LGHNA and YSLEER. V lost 1 base and J lost 4; bases outside the gene matches: 8. The CDR3 is 17 amino acids. CDR3 in amino acids: CASSQGGLAGVADTQYF. DNA of the CDR3: TGCGCCAGCAGCCAAGGCGGGCTAGCGGGAGTTGCAGATACGCAGTATTTT.